This entry is about one T cell receptor beta chain. The sample comes from a study of blood T cell repertoires in COVID-19. The data were produced by immunoSEQ multiplex PCR, yet TCRdb's version contains in-frame clones alone and is incomplete. The profile shows approximately 230,000 clones, roughly 82% of them singletons. The CDR3 length is 18 residues. Trimming stripped 0 bases from V and 6 bases from J, with 24 bases between. Germline CDR1 reads MGHRA; CDR2 reads YSYEKL. The TCR comes from a woman of 80 years or more with active or convalescent COVID-19. The V call is TRBV4-1, the J call TRBJ2-7; tentative D call: TRBD1 (6 bases). The sample consisted of peripheral blood. CDR3: CASSQDPALDRTNSEQYF. In nucleotides, the CDR3 is TGCGCCAGCAGCCAAGATCCGGCTCTTGACAGGACCAACAGCGAGCAGTACTTC.